This T cell receptor (beta chain) was recorded in a study of shared clonotypes between healthy human individuals. Regarding this clone: What it recognizes is unknown.

Study-wide points: Exclusively blood specimens were collected; tissue repertoires likely differ.

CD45RO-negative CD8 cells positively selected for CCR7 made up the naive population, which excluded terminally differentiated effector memory CD45RA+ cells. The authors ran the assay at deep level. Some clones are missing from TCRdb's copy, which holds only in-frame ones; the method was immunoSEQ multiplex PCR. This sample has under 2,000,000 clones, with approximately 95% found just once. Sequencing was performed on naive CD8+ T cells sorted from blood. The clonotype comes from a man aged 18 to 30 in good health.

CDR3 sequence (DNA): TGTGCCAGCAGCCTCCCGGGGGCGACTGAAGCTTTCTTT. Its translation: CASSLPGATEAFF. The chain couples TRBV13 to TRBJ1-1, with TRBD1 as a possible D gene (6 bases). Germline V gene sequence: CDR1 PRHDT, CDR2 FYEKMQ (reference sequence). The CDR3 contains 13 residues. V was shortened by 5 bases and J by 5 bases, with 12 bases between the two germline ends.